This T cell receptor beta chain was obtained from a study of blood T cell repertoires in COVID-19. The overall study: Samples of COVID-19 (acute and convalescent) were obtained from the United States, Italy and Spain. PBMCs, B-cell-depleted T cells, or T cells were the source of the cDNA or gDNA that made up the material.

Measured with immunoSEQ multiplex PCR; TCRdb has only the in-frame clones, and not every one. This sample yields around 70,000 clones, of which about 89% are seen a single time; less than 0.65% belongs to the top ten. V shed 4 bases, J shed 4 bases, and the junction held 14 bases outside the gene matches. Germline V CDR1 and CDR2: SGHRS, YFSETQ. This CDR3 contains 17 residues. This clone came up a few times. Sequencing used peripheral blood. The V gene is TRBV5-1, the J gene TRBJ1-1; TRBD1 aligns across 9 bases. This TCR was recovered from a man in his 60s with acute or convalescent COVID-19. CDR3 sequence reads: CASSRDRVAMKGTEAFF. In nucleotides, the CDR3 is TGCGCCAGCAGCCGGGACAGGGTGGCGATGAAGGGCACTGAAGCTTTCTTT.